This TCR beta chain was observed in a study of brain T cells in children with intractable seizures. The assay was immunoSEQ multiplex PCR, and TCRdb's table has in-frame clones only and misses some. The sample has some 76,000 clones; 90% to 95% are singletons. Germline lookup yields CDR1 WNHNN and CDR2 SYGVQD (reference sequence). The junction had 7 bases not matched to a gene; V was cut back by 5 bases and J by 1 base. The CDR3 has 15 amino acids. The V gene is TRBV10-1, the J gene TRBJ1-1; 7 bases match TRBD1. The receptor was derived from a boy in the first two years of life with tuberous sclerosis and intractable seizures. The sample consisted of peripheral blood, taken at surgery. CDR3 amino acids: CASSRDSIPNTEAFF. CDR3 DNA sequence: TGCGCCAGCAGTCGGGACAGCATCCCGAACACTGAAGCTTTCTTT.